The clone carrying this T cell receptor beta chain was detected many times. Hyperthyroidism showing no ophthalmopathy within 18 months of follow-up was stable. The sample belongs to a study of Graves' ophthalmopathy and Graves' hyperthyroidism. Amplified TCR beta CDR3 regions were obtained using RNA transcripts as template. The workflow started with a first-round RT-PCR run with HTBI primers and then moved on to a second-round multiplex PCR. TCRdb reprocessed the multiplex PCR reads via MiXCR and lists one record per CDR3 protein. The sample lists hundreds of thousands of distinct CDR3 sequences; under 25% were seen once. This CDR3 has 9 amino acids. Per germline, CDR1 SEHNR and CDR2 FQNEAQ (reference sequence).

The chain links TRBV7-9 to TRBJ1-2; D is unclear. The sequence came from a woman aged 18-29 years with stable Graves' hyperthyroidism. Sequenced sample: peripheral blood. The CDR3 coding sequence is TGTCATCTAGGAGAGGGCTACACCTTC. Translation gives CHLGEGYTF.